This is a list of T cell receptor beta chains from one sample in a study of cytomegalovirus exposure and HLA in healthy donors. Measured with immunoSEQ multiplex PCR; TCRdb has only the in-frame clones, and not every one. This sample has roughly 250,000 clones, with 80% found just once. The sequencing sample was made of PBMCs. These receptors came from a girl aged 2-10 years in good health and CMV-seronegative. CDR3s include the opening cysteine and the closing phenylalanine or tryptophan. Each record gives: V gene, clone size, D gene, J gene, CDR3 DNA, CDR3 protein. The D gene is left open where the match is weak. The listing skips clone size in some rows; elsewhere it reads once, few, many or a size class.

TRBV6-4,.,TRBD2,TRBJ2-1,TGTGCCAGCAGTGACGGACTAGCGGGAGACAATGAGCAGTTCTTC,CASSDGLAGDNEQFF
TRBV28,.,.,TRBJ2-1,TGTGCCAGCAGTTTTATCACTCTGGGGGGACTCCTAAACAATGAGCAGTTCTTC,CASSFITLGGLLNNEQFF
TRBV9,.,TRBD1,TRBJ2-5,TGTGCCAGCAGCGTAGGAGGGGGCGCGAGAGAGACCCAGTACTTC,CASSVGGGARETQYF
TRBV6-5,.,.,TRBJ1-4,TGTGCCAGCTTTTATTACGCTACGGGATACGAAAAACTGTTTTTT,CASFYYATGYEKLFF
TRBV10-1,.,TRBD2,TRBJ2-1,TGCGCCAGCAGTGTACTAGCGGGAGTTGAGCAGTTCTTC,CASSVLAGVEQFF
TRBV10-3,.,TRBD2,TRBJ2-1,TGTGCCATCAGGCCGGGACTAGCCATTGAGCAGTTCTTC,CAIRPGLAIEQFF
TRBV11-2,.,TRBD1,TRBJ2-2,TGTGCCAGCAGCCTCACAGGGGGGCGGGCCACCGGGGAGCTGTTTTTT,CASSLTGGRATGELFF
TRBV4-1,.,.,TRBJ2-5,TGCGCCAGCAGCCAGATGTTCCCGGAGACGGTCTACTTC,CASSQMFPETVYF
TRBV28,.,TRBD2,TRBJ2-5,TGTGCCAGCAGTGAAAGCGGGGGGGTACAAGAGACCCAGTACTTC,CASSESGGVQETQYF
TRBV5-1,.,TRBD2,TRBJ2-3,TGCGCCAGCAGCTTGGGTCTAGCGGGGGGGCTCACAGATACGCAGTATTTT,CASSLGLAGGLTDTQYF
TRBV7-8,once,TRBD1,TRBJ1-5,TGTGCCAGCAGCTACGAGACAGGGACGAGCAATCAGCCCCAGCATTTT,CASSYETGTSNQPQHF
TRBV7-6,.,TRBD1,TRBJ1-4,TGTGCCAGCACCAAGAACAGGGGGCGCAGAGGCCGACCTGAAAAACTGTTTTTT,CASTKNRGRRGRPEKLFF
TRBV19,.,.,TRBJ2-5,TGTGCCAGTAGTATAGGCTGGACAGCCCAAGAGACCCAGTACTTC,CASSIGWTAQETQYF
TRBV19,.,TRBD2,TRBJ2-7,TGTGCCAGTAGTATCTCTCTAGCGGGCCAATACGAGCAGTACTTC,CASSISLAGQYEQYF
TRBV10-3,.,.,TRBJ1-6,TGTGCCATCAGCCGGGACCGCGGGGATTCACCCCTCCACTTT,CAISRDRGDSPLHF
TRBV19,.,.,TRBJ1-5,TGTGCCAGCAGAGCGGGTATAGACAGATTGAATCAGCCCCAGCATTTT,CASRAGIDRLNQPQHF
TRBV4-1,.,TRBD2,TRBJ2-4,TGCGCCAGCAGCCAAGTATTAGCGGGGGGGCCTCAAAACAAAAACATTCAGTACTTC,CASSQVLAGGPQNKNIQYF
TRBV18,.,.,TRBJ1-4,TGTGCCAGCTCCCCCTCAGAAGATAATGAAAAACTGTTTTTT,CASSPSEDNEKLFF
TRBV21-1,.,.,TRBJ2-7,TGTGCCAGCAGCAAGCCGGGACAGGGGACCAACGAGCAGTACTTC,CASSKPGQGTNEQYF
TRBV5-1,.,.,TRBJ1-1,TGCGCCAGCATATCAGGGCGGGAAGCTTTCTTT,CASISGREAFF
TRBV30,.,.,TRBJ1-6,TGTGCCTGGAGTCTGGTTAGTTATAATTCACCCCTCCACTTT,CAWSLVSYNSPLHF
TRBV27,.,.,TRBJ1-5,TGTGCCAGCAGTTTTCGGGGAGGCAGCAATCAGCCCCAGCATTTT,CASSFRGGSNQPQHF
TRBV5-4,.,TRBD1,TRBJ1-1,TGTGCCAGCAGCTTCACAGGGGGTAGGGCTGAAGCTTTCTTT,CASSFTGGRAEAFF
TRBV7-6,.,TRBD2,TRBJ2-7,TGTGCCAGCAGCCCGCGGACTAGCCCGACCTACGAGCAGTACTTC,CASSPRTSPTYEQYF
TRBV13,.,.,TRBJ2-1,TGTGCCAGCAGCCTCTCCTACAATGAGCAGTTCTTC,CASSLSYNEQFF
TRBV18,.,.,TRBJ2-7,TGTGCCAGCTCACCTTACAGGTCCTCCTACGAGCAGTACTTC,CASSPYRSSYEQYF
TRBV5-6,.,.,TRBJ1-4,TGTGCCAGCAGCTCGACCGGGGGGGGAGCGGTGTTTTTT,CASSSTGGGAVFF
TRBV25-1,.,TRBD1,TRBJ1-2,TGTGCCAGCAGTGAATATCAGGACAGGTCGGGCTACACCTTC,CASSEYQDRSGYTF
TRBV27,.,TRBD1,TRBJ2-3,TGTGCCAGCAGTTTAAGGGACAGACCAGATACGCAGTATTTT,CASSLRDRPDTQYF
TRBV10-3,.,.,TRBJ2-7,TGTGCCATCAGTGAGGTATGGGAGCCGTCCTACGAGCAGTACTTC,CAISEVWEPSYEQYF
TRBV18,.,TRBD2,TRBJ2-3,TGTGCCAGCTCACCGAGCGGGGGGCTAGATACGCAGTATTTT,CASSPSGGLDTQYF
TRBV28,.,.,TRBJ2-5,TGTGCCAGCAGTTTTTGGCGGGGGCGGGAGACCCAGTACTTC,CASSFWRGRETQYF
TRBV4-1,.,TRBD2,TRBJ2-3,TGCGCCAGCAGCCAAGAACCCGGTGGTCTAGCGGGGACGCAGTATTTT,CASSQEPGGLAGTQYF
TRBV5-6,.,.,TRBJ2-7,TGTGCCAGCAGCCCGGACAGCTCCTACGAGCAGTACTTC,CASSPDSSYEQYF
TRBV2,.,.,TRBJ2-7,TGTGCCAGCACCTGGAGCTCCTACGAGCAGTACTTC,CASTWSSYEQYF
TRBV5-1,.,TRBD2,TRBJ2-7,TGCGCCAGCAGCTTGCTGGGACTAGCGGGGTCCTCCTACGAGCAGTACTTC,CASSLLGLAGSSYEQYF
TRBV11-2,.,.,TRBJ2-5,TGTGCCAGCAGCTTAGTGGTACGGGAGCTCCAAGAGACCCAGTACTTC,CASSLVVRELQETQYF
TRBV9,.,TRBD1,TRBJ2-3,TGTGCCAGCAGCGTAGGGAGGGACAGGGGGTACCTTACAGATACGCAGTATTTT,CASSVGRDRGYLTDTQYF
TRBV30,.,.,TRBJ2-5,TGTGCCTGGAGTGTACGAGGGGAGACCCAGTACTTC,CAWSVRGETQYF
TRBV28,once,TRBD2,TRBJ2-3,TGTGCCAGCAGTATCGGGACTAGCGGGGTCACAGATACGCAGTATTTT,CASSIGTSGVTDTQYF
TRBV5-6,.,TRBD1,TRBJ2-1,TGTGCCAGCAGCCCGACAGGGGGCATCGGCAATGAGCAGTTCTTC,CASSPTGGIGNEQFF
TRBV6-1,.,.,TRBJ1-2,TGTGCCAGCAGGCTGTTGCTGACAAGAGACTATGGCTACACCTTC,CASRLLLTRDYGYTF
TRBV4-1,.,TRBD2,TRBJ2-5,TGCGCCAGCAGCCATCCAAGCGGGGGGTACCAAGAGACCCAGTACTTC,CASSHPSGGYQETQYF
TRBV2,.,TRBD2,TRBJ2-5,TGTGCCAGCAGAGTCCCCGGGAGGCAAGAGACCCAGTACTTC,CASRVPGRQETQYF
TRBV5-6,.,TRBD2,TRBJ2-3,TGTGCCAGCAGCTTGGGGTTAGCGGGGGGGCCGTATGACACAGATACGCAGTATTTT,CASSLGLAGGPYDTDTQYF
TRBV28,.,.,TRBJ2-3,TGTGCCAGCAGTTTAACCGGGGTTACAGATACGCAGTATTTT,CASSLTGVTDTQYF
TRBV2,.,.,TRBJ2-5,TGTGCCAGCAGTGACCCTAGAACAGGGACCCAGTACTTC,CASSDPRTGTQYF
TRBV4-2,.,.,TRBJ1-5,TGTGCCAGCAGCCAGAGGAATCAGCCCCAGCATTTT,CASSQRNQPQHF
TRBV5-8,.,.,TRBJ2-7,TGTGCCAGCAGCTTGACAGGTTCCTACGAGCAGTACTTC,CASSLTGSYEQYF
TRBV28,.,TRBD1,TRBJ2-2,TGTGCCAGCAGTTCCATGAGGGGGCCCACCGCCGGGGAGCTGTTTTTT,CASSSMRGPTAGELFF
TRBV6-1,.,.,TRBJ2-1,TGTGCCAGCACTGCTAGCATTGAGCAGTTCTTC,CASTASIEQFF
TRBV7-9,.,.,TRBJ2-1,TGTGCCAGCAGCCACCGGCCTAGTTTGGATGAGCAGTTCTTC,CASSHRPSLDEQFF
TRBV25-1,.,.,TRBJ1-1,TGTGCCAGCAGCCGATCGGGGGGGGCTTTCTTT,CASSRSGGAFF
TRBV19,.,.,TRBJ1-2,TGTGCCAGTAGAAATACCGGGACTCTAAACTATGGCTACACCTTC,CASRNTGTLNYGYTF
TRBV19,.,TRBD1,TRBJ1-2,TGTGCCAGTAGTATTCTTGACAGGGGTGGCTACACCTTC,CASSILDRGGYTF
TRBV7-6,few,.,TRBJ1-4,TGTGCCAGCAGCCCTCAGGCCATTGGTGAAAAACTGTTTTTT,CASSPQAIGEKLFF
TRBV27,.,TRBD2,TRBJ2-1,TGTGCCAGCAGTACAGGACTAGCGGGAGGGCCGATCTACAATGAGCAGTTCTTC,CASSTGLAGGPIYNEQFF